These T cell receptor beta chains were read from a single sample in a study of PD-L1 blockade in urothelial cancer. Using immunoSEQ multiplex PCR, the repertoire was profiled, and TCRdb retains in-frame clones only, with some absent. There are tens of thousands of clones in the sample; around 84% occur only once, and around a tenth lies in the top ten. Sample: PBMCs, taken around atezolizumab (anti-PD-L1) treatment. These receptor sequences come from a woman in her 70s with urothelial cancer. Each CDR3 is given with its conserved first and last residue. A D gene is named only where the DNA matches it firmly. Size is omitted from some rows. Given values are once, few, many or a class for expanded clones.

V	size	D	J	CDR3	DNA
TRBV27	NA	NA	TRBJ1-5	CASRSGQSNQPQHF	TGTGCCAGCAGGTCAGGACAGAGCAATCAGCCCCAGCATTTT
TRBV11-3	NA	TRBD2	TRBJ2-7	CASSQGLASEQYF	TGTGCCAGCAGCCAAGGACTAGCCTCGGAGCAGTACTTC
TRBV5-6	NA	TRBD2	TRBJ2-1	CASSGLAGRRSNEQFF	TGTGCCAGCTCGGGGTTAGCGGGACGGCGGAGCAATGAGCAGTTCTTC
TRBV10-3	NA	TRBD1	TRBJ2-3	CAISLDRTTDTQYF	TGTGCCATCAGCCTGGACAGGACCACAGATACGCAGTATTTT
TRBV7-2	NA	TRBD2	TRBJ2-3	CASSSLGGRYTDTQYF	TGTGCCAGCAGCTCGCTCGGGGGGAGATACACAGATACGCAGTATTTT
TRBV5-6	NA	TRBD2	TRBJ2-1	CASSFGREANEQFF	TGTGCCAGCAGCTTCGGGCGGGAGGCCAATGAGCAGTTCTTC
TRBV11-2	NA	TRBD2	TRBJ2-1	CASSPSGVYNEQFF	TGTGCCAGCAGCCCCAGCGGGGTCTACAATGAGCAGTTCTTC
TRBV4-2	NA	NA	TRBJ2-7	CASSPPFRGLTYEQYF	TGTGCCAGCAGCCCACCCTTTAGGGGATTAACCTACGAGCAGTACTTC
TRBV5-4	NA	TRBD2	TRBJ2-5	CASSPTAGGPRETQYF	TGTGCCAGCAGTCCGACTGCGGGGGGGCCCCGGGAGACCCAGTACTTC
TRBV7-2	NA	TRBD1	TRBJ1-5	CASSPGGQWNQPQHF	TGTGCCAGCAGCCCAGGGGGACAGTGGAATCAGCCCCAGCATTTT
TRBV19	NA	TRBD2	TRBJ2-3	CASRWRGGGTDTQYF	TGTGCCAGTAGATGGCGGGGGGGCGGCACAGATACGCAGTATTTT
TRBV5-1	NA	NA	TRBJ2-2	CASSPRDLNTGELFF	TGCGCCAGCAGCCCGAGAGACTTGAACACCGGGGAGCTGTTTTTT
TRBV5-1	NA	NA	TRBJ2-7	CASSLGGRRAYEQYF	TGCGCCAGCAGCTTGGGAGGGAGAAGGGCCTACGAGCAGTACTTC
TRBV5-4	NA	NA	TRBJ2-5	CASSHGRGRGDEETQYF	TGTGCCAGCAGCCATGGGAGGGGGAGAGGGGACGAAGAGACCCAGTACTTC
TRBV19	few	TRBD1	TRBJ1-5	CASRPDRVGQPQHF	TGTGCCAGTAGGCCGGACAGGGTCGGTCAGCCCCAGCATTTT
TRBV27	NA	NA	TRBJ1-2	CGSSFAGGDYGYTF	TGTGGCAGCAGTTTCGCTGGGGGGGACTATGGCTACACCTTC
TRBV6-6	NA	TRBD2	TRBJ2-5	CASSYAAGGQETQYF	TGTGCCAGCAGTTATGCAGCGGGGGGTCAAGAGACCCAGTACTTC
TRBV11-2	NA	NA	TRBJ2-1	CASSFVAGEQFF	TGTGCCAGCAGCTTCGTAGCTGGGGAGCAGTTCTTC
TRBV11-2	NA	TRBD2	TRBJ2-4	CASSLTGTSGLAKNIQYF	TGTGCCAGCAGCTTAACCGGGACTAGCGGTCTAGCCAAAAACATTCAGTACTTC
TRBV4-3	NA	NA	TRBJ1-4	CASSQDRGATNEKLFF	TGCGCCAGCAGCCAAGATCGCGGTGCAACTAATGAAAAACTGTTTTTT
TRBV6-4	NA	NA	TRBJ2-3	CASSVGLSTDTQYF	TGTGCCAGCAGTGTGGGACTTAGCACAGATACGCAGTATTTT
TRBV7-2	NA	TRBD1	TRBJ1-1	CASSLTTGGVTEAFF	TGTGCCAGCAGCTTAACAACAGGGGGCGTCACTGAAGCTTTCTTT
TRBV2	NA	TRBD1	TRBJ2-7	CASSAYRGLYEQYF	TGTGCCAGCAGTGCGTACAGGGGGCTATACGAGCAGTACTTC
TRBV11-2	NA	TRBD2	TRBJ2-2	CASSLLAGGPAGELFF	TGTGCCAGCAGCTTACTAGCGGGAGGGCCTGCCGGGGAGCTGTTTTTT
TRBV7-3	NA	NA	TRBJ1-2	CASSLTGGKNGYTF	TGTGCCAGCAGCTTAACAGGGGGTAAAAATGGCTACACCTTC
TRBV4-2	NA	TRBD1	TRBJ2-1	CASSQMTGTAHNEQFF	TGTGCCAGCAGCCAGATGACCGGGACAGCCCACAATGAGCAGTTCTTC
TRBV5-1	NA	TRBD1	TRBJ1-6	CASSSGTGGVYTLHF	TGCGCCAGCAGCTCCGGGACAGGAGGGGTATACACCCTCCACTTT
TRBV7-6	NA	TRBD1	TRBJ1-1	CASSLSGGGNTEAFF	TGTGCCAGCAGCTTATCAGGGGGCGGGAACACTGAAGCTTTCTTT
TRBV11-2	NA	TRBD2	TRBJ2-7	CASSLWTSDSYEQYF	TGTGCCAGCAGCCTATGGACTAGCGACTCCTACGAGCAGTACTTC
TRBV21-1	NA	NA	TRBJ2-7	CASSKEPGTVYEQYF	TGTGCCAGCAGCAAAGAGCCCGGGACAGTCTACGAGCAGTACTTC
TRBV30	NA	TRBD1	TRBJ1-3	CAWSVPPGQGWTGNTIYF	TGTGCCTGGAGTGTACCCCCCGGACAGGGCTGGACTGGAAACACCATATATTTT
TRBV7-2	NA	TRBD2	TRBJ2-3	CASSFSSTSGGADTQYF	TGTGCCAGCAGCTTCTCTTCGACTAGCGGGGGGGCCGATACGCAGTATTTT
TRBV5-6	NA	NA	TRBJ2-1	CASGGFRSNEQFF	TGTGCCAGCGGAGGGTTTCGCAGCAATGAGCAGTTCTTC
TRBV4-1	once	NA	TRBJ2-7	CASSPLLEILYEQYF	TGCGCCAGCAGCCCCCTACTAGAAATTCTCTACGAGCAGTACTTC
TRBV6-1	few	NA	TRBJ1-5	CASSEQVNQPQHF	TGTGCCAGCAGTGAGCAGGTCAATCAGCCCCAGCATTTT
TRBV5-1	once	NA	TRBJ1-1	CASSSLSELNTEAFF	TGCGCCAGCAGCTCCCTTTCGGAGCTGAACACTGAAGCTTTCTTT
TRBV7-2	NA	NA	TRBJ1-1	CASSLQGSVAEAFF	TGTGCCAGCAGCTTACAGGGCTCGGTCGCTGAAGCTTTCTTT
TRBV7-7	once	NA	TRBJ2-2	CASSLSQANTGELFF	TGTGCCAGCAGCTTATCACAGGCGAACACCGGGGAGCTGTTTTTT
TRBV4-2	NA	TRBD1	TRBJ2-7	CASSRIGQGNYEQYF	TGTGCCAGCAGCCGCATTGGACAGGGGAACTACGAGCAGTACTTC
TRBV6-1	NA	NA	TRBJ1-5	CASSFGVANQPQHF	TGTGCCAGCAGTTTCGGTGTAGCCAATCAGCCCCAGCATTTT
TRBV6-5	once	NA	TRBJ2-5	CASSKERGQETQYF	TGTGCCAGCAGCAAAGAAAGAGGGCAAGAGACCCAGTACTTC
TRBV2	NA	TRBD2	TRBJ2-5	CATRLAVQETQYF	TGTGCCACCAGACTAGCGGTCCAAGAGACCCAGTACTTC
TRBV5-6	NA	NA	TRBJ2-1	CASSLVPGVTYNEQFF	TGTGCCAGCAGCTTAGTTCCGGGGGTCACCTACAATGAGCAGTTCTTC
TRBV14	few	NA	TRBJ1-1	CASRGKQGEAFF	TGTGCCAGCAGGGGGAAACAGGGTGAAGCTTTCTTT
TRBV28	NA	TRBD2	TRBJ2-7	CASRSRLAGPPGEQYF	TGTGCCAGCAGGTCCCGACTAGCGGGGCCCCCGGGGGAGCAGTACTTC
TRBV7-8	NA	TRBD1	TRBJ1-1	CASSAWTGGNTEAFF	TGTGCCAGCAGCGCTTGGACAGGGGGCAACACTGAAGCTTTCTTT
TRBV5-4	NA	NA	TRBJ2-3	CASSLDVVAASTDTQYF	TGTGCCAGCAGCTTGGACGTTGTAGCTGCTAGCACAGATACGCAGTATTTT
TRBV13	few	NA	TRBJ1-4	CASSLGQTANEKLFF	TGTGCCAGCAGCTTAGGACAGACGGCTAATGAAAAACTGTTTTTT
TRBV30	NA	TRBD2	TRBJ2-1	CAWKSGRAGNEQFF	TGTGCCTGGAAGAGCGGGAGGGCCGGAAATGAGCAGTTCTTC
TRBV27	NA	NA	TRBJ1-2	CASSLSAGDIQGYTF	TGTGCCAGCAGTCTCTCGGCAGGGGACATTCAGGGCTACACCTTC
TRBV7-2	NA	NA	TRBJ1-4	CASSLPSGPGGEKLFF	TGTGCCAGCAGCTTACCGTCTGGACCCGGGGGAGAAAAACTGTTTTTT
TRBV5-6	NA	NA	TRBJ2-7	CASSLVGLASYEQYF	TGTGCCAGCAGCTTGGTGGGCCTTGCCTCCTACGAGCAGTACTTC
TRBV27	NA	NA	TRBJ2-7	CASSFMGSVTYEQYF	TGTGCCAGCAGTTTTATGGGCTCGGTAACCTACGAGCAGTACTTC
TRBV7-3	NA	TRBD2	TRBJ2-1	CASSATSGTYNEQFF	TGTGCCAGCAGCGCCACTAGCGGGACATACAATGAGCAGTTCTTC